These T cell receptor beta chains were read from a single sample in a study of blood T cell repertoires in COVID-19. This table comes from immunoSEQ multiplex PCR, and its TCRdb copy is limited to in-frame clones, with some not included. The data show some 250,000 clones, with 80% to 90% seen just once and 5.5% to 6.5% held by the top ten. Sequencing was done on a sample of peripheral blood. The receptors stem from a man aged 60 to 69 with acute or convalescent COVID-19. Both conserved end residues are part of each CDR3. A D gene is named only where the DNA matches it firmly. Size values are once, few and many counts, or a class for expanded clones, and some rows have none.

j_gene | abundance | v_gene | d_gene | CDR3nt | CDR3aa
TRBJ2-5 | - | TRBV5-1 | - | TGCGCCAGCAGCTCCCTGGGACACTCCCAAGAGACCCAGTACTTC | CASSSLGHSQETQYF
TRBJ2-7 | - | TRBV5-1 | - | TGCGCCAGCAGCTTTAATGCGGGGAACCCCTACGAGCAGTACTTC | CASSFNAGNPYEQYF
TRBJ1-6 | - | TRBV30 | - | TGTGCCTGCCTGCGAAAGGGGGGGGGCCCACCACCCCTCCACTTT | CACLRKGGGPPPLHF
TRBJ2-1 | - | TRBV6-5 | - | TGTGCCAGCAAGTGGGGAGTAGGAGGTGAGCAGTTCTTC | CASKWGVGGEQFF
TRBJ1-2 | - | TRBV5-5 | TRBD1 | TGTGCCAGCAGCCTAGATTATCTTCCCGGGACAGGGGCCGGCGGCTACACCTTC | CASSLDYLPGTGAGGYTF
TRBJ1-1 | - | TRBV6-5 | - | TGTGCCAGCATCGAGTTCTGGGTGCGGGAAGCTTTCTTT | CASIEFWVREAFF
TRBJ1-2 | - | TRBV27 | TRBD1 | TGTGCCAGCAGTTCCCGACAGGGGATTGGCGACTATGGCTACACCTTC | CASSSRQGIGDYGYTF
TRBJ2-1 | - | TRBV13 | TRBD2 | TGTGCCAGCAGCTTAGGGGGGTATGGACGGGAGGATGACAATGAGCAGTTCTTC | CASSLGGYGREDDNEQFF
TRBJ2-7 | once | TRBV9 | TRBD1 | TGTGCCAGCAGCGAGGGACAGGCCACCAACGAGCAGTACTTC | CASSEGQATNEQYF
TRBJ1-2 | once | TRBV2 | - | TGTGCCAGCGACAGTAACTATGGCTACACCTTC | CASDSNYGYTF
TRBJ2-7 | once | TRBV19 | TRBD1 | TGTGCCAGTTCAGCCCCGGGACAGGGGGCAGGATACGAGCAGTACTTC | CASSAPGQGAGYEQYF
TRBJ2-5 | - | TRBV28 | TRBD2 | TGTGCCAGCAGTCCGGTAGCGGGGGCCCAAGAGACCCAGTACTTC | CASSPVAGAQETQYF
TRBJ2-3 | - | TRBV18 | TRBD1 | TGTGCCAGCTCACCGGACAGGGGGACAGATACGCAGTATTTT | CASSPDRGTDTQYF
TRBJ1-5 | once | TRBV6-5 | TRBD1 | TGTGCCAGCAGTTACTCGAGCAGGGGGCGGAATCAGCCCCAGCATTTT | CASSYSSRGRNQPQHF
TRBJ2-7 | - | TRBV11-2 | - | TGTGCCAGCAGCTTAGTGCCAGGCGACGAGCAGTACTTC | CASSLVPGDEQYF
TRBJ1-1 | - | TRBV28 | TRBD1 | TGTGCCAGCAGCCTGGGACAGCAAGGAGCTTTCTTT | CASSLGQQGAFF
TRBJ1-5 | - | TRBV19 | - | TGTGCCAGTAGTATTCCAGGGAAAGAGCAGCCCCAGCATTTT | CASSIPGKEQPQHF
TRBJ2-2 | - | TRBV4-3 | TRBD2 | TGCGCCAGCAGCCAAGCTAGCGGGAGTAACACCGGGGAGCTGTTTTTT | CASSQASGSNTGELFF
TRBJ2-3 | - | TRBV24-1 | TRBD2 | TGTGCCACCAGTGATCAAACTAGCGGGAGAACCGATACGCAGTATTTT | CATSDQTSGRTDTQYF
TRBJ2-2 | - | TRBV24-1 | - | TGTGCCACCAGTGATCCGGGACTTATGAACACCGGGGAGCTGTTTTTT | CATSDPGLMNTGELFF
TRBJ2-2 | - | TRBV5-4 | TRBD2 | TGTGCCAGCAGTTATAGCGGGAGGGCCAGTACCGGGGAGCTGTTTTTT | CASSYSGRASTGELFF
TRBJ2-4 | - | TRBV19 | TRBD1 | TGTGCCAGTAGTACATCGACAGGGGGGGTGGAAAACATTCAGTACTTC | CASSTSTGGVENIQYF
TRBJ2-5 | few | TRBV6-2/TRBV6-3 | TRBD1 | TGTGCCAGCAGTTCCCAGGGGGCTTGGGGGACCCAGTACTTC | CASSSQGAWGTQYF
TRBJ2-2 | - | TRBV6-5 | - | TGTGCCAGCAGTTACCTGCGGGGGAACACCGGGGAGCTGTTTTTT | CASSYLRGNTGELFF
TRBJ1-2 | - | TRBV11-1 | TRBD1 | TGTGCCAGCAGCCCTTGGACAGGGCGGGCCAACTATGGCTACACCTTC | CASSPWTGRANYGYTF
TRBJ2-1 | - | TRBV13 | TRBD2 | TGTGCCAGCAGCTCAAGCCCCGGGACTAGCGGTTACAATGAGCAGTTCTTC | CASSSSPGTSGYNEQFF
TRBJ1-3 | - | TRBV2 | - | TGTGCCAGCAGTGAACAGAGGTCCTCTGGAAACACCATATATTTT | CASSEQRSSGNTIYF
TRBJ1-6 | - | TRBV7-9 | - | TGTGCCAGCAGCTTATCCGGGGGTTATTCACCCCTCCACTTT | CASSLSGGYSPLHF
TRBJ1-1 | - | TRBV5-1 | - | TGCGCCAGCAGCCCCTCACAGGGCCCGGCTGAAGCTTTCTTT | CASSPSQGPAEAFF